The following is a T cell receptor (beta chain) sequence with its context. In the authors' workflow: Nucleated cell number was recorded as an estimate derived from reference gene primer amplification. The repertoire was sequenced with immunoSEQ multiplex PCR; TCRdb's copy has only in-frame clones and lacks some. V and J calls and clone size are given by that table; D and trimming were obtained from the DNA. Of around 15,000 clones listed, 70% to 90% are singletons. Trimming took off 1 base at V and 0 bases at J, with 14 bases between the two ends. This CDR3 comprises 17 residues. Germline CDR1 reads LGHNA; CDR2 reads YNFKEQ. This sample stems from a study of blood T cell repertoires in COVID-19. The wider study: The United States, Italy and Spain supplied acute and convalescent COVID-19 samples.

The source of this sequence is a man between 65 and 85 years old in a cohort sampled during active COVID-19. The specimen sequenced was peripheral blood. The gene calls are TRBV4-2 and TRBJ2-3; D perhaps matches TRBD1 (6 bases). CDR3 nucleotides: TGTGCCAGCAGCCAAGCCGGGACATCCTCTAGCACAGATACGCAGTATTTT. Translated, it gives CASSQAGTSSSTDTQYF.